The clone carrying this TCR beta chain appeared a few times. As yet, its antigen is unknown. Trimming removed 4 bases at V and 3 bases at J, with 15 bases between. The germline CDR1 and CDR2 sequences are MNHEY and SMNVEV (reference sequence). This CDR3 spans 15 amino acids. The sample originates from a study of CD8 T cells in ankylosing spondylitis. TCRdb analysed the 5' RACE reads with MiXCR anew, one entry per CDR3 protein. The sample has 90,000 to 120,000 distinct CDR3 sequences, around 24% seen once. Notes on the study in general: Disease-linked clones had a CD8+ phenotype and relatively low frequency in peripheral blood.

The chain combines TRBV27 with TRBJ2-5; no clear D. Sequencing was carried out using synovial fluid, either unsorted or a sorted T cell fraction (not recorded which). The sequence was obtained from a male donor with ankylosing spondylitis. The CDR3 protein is CASSSHASWEETQYF. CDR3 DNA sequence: TGTGCCAGCAGTTCCCATGCTAGTTGGGAAGAGACCCAGTACTTC.